The TCR beta chain described here comes from a study of cytomegalovirus exposure and HLA in healthy donors. The PCR contained 60 Vbeta and 13 Jbeta primers. The protocol was immunoSEQ multiplex PCR, while the TCRdb copy is restricted to in-frame clones and leaves out a portion. Altogether 75,000 or so clones are present, roughly 72% being singletons, with the ten largest covering about a fifth. V lost 8 bases and J 6 bases, leaving 13 bases between the germline ends. Germline V CDR1 and CDR2: MNHEY, SVGAGI. The CDR3 covers 12 residues. Study conclusions and caveats: Cytomegalovirus status, reportedly, was diagnosed with high specificity and sensitivity by the classifier. According to the study, some 160 TCR beta chains were cytomegalovirus-associated.

With respect to this clone: The antigen is unknown.

Input material: PBMCs. This chain uses TRBV6-5 with TRBJ1-2; no reliable D call. This sequence originates from a woman in her twenties or thirties in good health and CMV-seropositive. CDR3 loop: CASGHMANGYTF. DNA of the CDR3: TGTGCCAGCGGCCACATGGCCAATGGCTACACCTTC.